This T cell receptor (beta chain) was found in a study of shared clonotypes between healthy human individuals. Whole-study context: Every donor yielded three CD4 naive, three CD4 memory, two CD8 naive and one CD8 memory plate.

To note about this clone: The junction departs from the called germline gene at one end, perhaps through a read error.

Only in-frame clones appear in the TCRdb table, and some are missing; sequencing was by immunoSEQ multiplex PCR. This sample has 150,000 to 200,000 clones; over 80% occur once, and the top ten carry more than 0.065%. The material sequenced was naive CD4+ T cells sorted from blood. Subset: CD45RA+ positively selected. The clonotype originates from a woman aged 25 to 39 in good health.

The chain's CDR3 is CASSPFTGGASMF. The CDR3 nucleotides are TGTGCCAGCAGCCCTTTCACAGGGGGCGCTTCCATGTTT. The V call is TRBV28, the J call TRBJ2-3; 9 positions agree with TRBD1. The germline gives CDR1 MDHEN, CDR2 SYDVKM. The CDR3 is 13 amino acids. The variable domain in full, completed from reference TRBV28 and TRBJ2-3, reads DVKVTQSSRYLVKRTGEKVFLECVQDMDHENMFWYRQDPGLGLRLIYFSYDVKMKEKGDIPEGYSVSREKKERFSLILESASTNQTSMYLCASSPFTGGASMFGPGTRLTVL.